This T cell receptor (beta chain) was documented in a study of beta chain features in type 1 diabetes. The CDR3 is 15 residues long. V shed 1 base, J shed 8 bases, and the junction held 8 bases outside the gene matches. Germline CDR1 is MDHEN and CDR2 is SYDVKM. Every isolated RNA sample was fully reverse transcribed, so sequencing captured expressed TCRB transcripts. Clones were sequenced by immunoSEQ multiplex PCR, and TCRdb holds only the in-frame ones, with some missing. The repertoire includes about 900,000 clones, about 17% of them detected once, and 0.02% to 0.025% sits in the top ten. The sequenced material came from naive CD4+ T cells from blood. The V gene is TRBV28, the J gene TRBJ1-2; 9 bases line up with TRBD1. This receptor was taken from a woman between 18 and 29 years old in good health. CDR3 amino acids: CASSLSHGQGRGYTF. The DNA of the CDR3 is TGTGCCAGCAGTTTATCACACGGACAGGGGAGAGGCTACACCTTC.